The present entry profiles one TCR beta chain with its context. The sample comes from a study of blood T cell repertoires in COVID-19. At the level of the study: The United States, Italy and Spain provided the acute and convalescent COVID-19 samples.

Only in-frame clones appear in the TCRdb table, and some are missing; sequencing was by immunoSEQ multiplex PCR. The sample has some 330,000 clones, 80% to 90% seen once. Ages ranged from about 18 to 100 years, with residence in about 24 US areas. Donors were grouped by their self-reported clinical history. The CDR3 contains 16 residues. The germline CDR1 and CDR2 sequences are MNHEY and SMNVEV (reference sequence). V shed 5 bases, J shed 3 bases, and the junction held 9 bases outside the gene matches. The TCR sequence derives from a man aged 30-40 years who had recovered from COVID-19. This sequence joins TRBV27 and TRBJ1-1; 10 bases match TRBD1. Material: PBMCs or T cells enriched from blood (not recorded which). Here the CDR3 DNA reads TGTGCCAGCAGTCCTTGGACAGGGGGTGGCGACACTGAAGCTTTCTTT. Its protein is CASSPWTGGGDTEAFF.